This record covers a single T cell receptor beta chain. Its antigen specificity is not known. Qualities for individual bases were not recorded, and no much larger clone is one base off. V is clipped by 0 bases and J by 13 bases, and the sequence between their germline boundaries is 19 bases long. Its CDR3 holds 14 amino acids, cysteine through phenylalanine. CDR3 DNA is the only sequence kept; it has 42 bases, read in frame from the first base. Looking up the germline V gene yields CDR1 SGHDT and CDR2 YYEEEE. Collaborating institutions collected whole blood in K2EDTA tubes following their own protocols. For TCRbeta analysis, collaborators shipped samples in one of three forms: frozen whole blood, isolated PBMCs, or DNA extracted from either of those sample types. The data derive from a study of blood T cell repertoires in COVID-19 (dated by TCRdb to the early 2020s). Background for the entire study: The collaborator samples originated in the United States, Italy and Spain and spanned the acute and convalescent phases of COVID-19. The prospective study material was composed of cDNA or gDNA derived from T cells, B-cell-depleted T cells, or PBMCs. Samples were obtained from the ongoing ImmuneRACE study (first 160 participants) and from 1,254 subjects provided by 6 global collaborators. HLA class I and class II types, where available, came from metadata supplied by the sample provider rather than from assay-based typing. The dataset comprised deeply sampled blood TCRbeta repertoires from subjects exposed to, actively infected with, or recovered from COVID-19. The sample metadata nearly always contained a de-identified subject ID, COVID-19 status, age in years and sex. A freely available public database, intended as a resource for researchers studying the immune response to SARS-CoV-2, is where the repertoires were released.

TCRbeta CDR3 regions were amplified from genomic DNA by means of the immunoSEQ Assay, a bias-controlled multiplex PCR. The authors processed their data as follows. Nucleated cell counts per sample were estimated from amplification of reference gene primers within the assay. To quantify the absolute abundance of each unique TCRbeta CDR3 rearrangement, sequence reads were collapsed and filtered. For each sample, productive Simpson clonality was calculated as the square root of Simpson's diversity index over productive rearrangements. Sourced from immuneACCESS, this table was stored by TCRdb with only in-frame sequences that have V and J called. A share of the clones is absent; for the studies checked, an unresolved V gene accounts for under half, and the remainder has no known explanation. The DNA was the basis for D and trimming; V, J and clone size are from that table. Counted in this sample were under 200,000 clones; roughly 93% of them appeared once. Approximately 2.4% of the sample is taken by the ten largest.

What the study reported, not specific to this receptor: The quantity of clinical and demographic metadata differed by source and by participant and was supplied without curation.

The V and J segments used are TRBV5-6 and TRBJ1-2; a weak D assignment points to TRBD1 (5 bases agree). What was sequenced was peripheral blood. This sequence originates from a man aged 18 to 29 with acute or convalescent COVID-19. The CDR3 reads CASSLAGPAGPLTF. In nucleotides, the sequence is TGTGCCAGCAGCTTGGCCGGTCCGGCAGGGCCTCTCACCTTC.